This passage covers 8 T cell receptor beta chains from one sample sequenced in a study of OX40 agonist ivuxolimab in advanced cancers. Sequencing used immunoSEQ multiplex PCR; TCRdb keeps in-frame clones, though not all of them. The repertoire holds about 68,000 clones, approximately 80% seen once, with over 1.1% in the top ten. The sequencing here drew on CD4+ or CD8+ T cells sorted from blood, taken in a trial of the OX40 agonist ivuxolimab. The receptor source for this set is an adult with an advanced solid tumor such as melanoma, head and neck, liver or kidney cancer.

The chain is built from TRBV5-4 and TRBJ2-7; 7 bases are a match to TRBD2. This CDR3 comprises 13 residues. The J segment lost 2 bases and the V segment lost 4 bases, leaving 3 bases of the junction unmatched. Germline CDR1 and CDR2: SGHNT and YYREEE (reference sequence). In DNA form, the CDR3 reads TGTGCCAGCAGCCTTGGGACTACCTACGAGCAGTACTTC. This translates into CASSLGTTYEQYF.

This clone was recorded only once. This rearrangement joins TRBV11-2 to TRBJ1-5; maybe TRBD1 (6 bases). Deletions cut 5 bases from V and 4 bases from J, with 15 bases between. The CDR3 contains 15 residues. The germline gives CDR1 SGHAT, CDR2 FQNNGV. The CDR3, as DNA: TGTGCCAGCAGCCCCGTCACAGGGAAGAATCAGCCCCAGCATTTT. Protein: CASSPVTGKNQPQHF.

CDR3 in amino acids: CASGGAGGNIQYF. CDR3 DNA sequence: TGTGCCAGCGGGGGCGCCGGCGGAAACATTCAGTACTTC. The chain couples TRBV5-6 to TRBJ2-4; perhaps TRBD1 as D (6 bases). There are 13 residues in the CDR3. CDR1 and CDR2 from the germline V gene are SGHDT and YYEEEE. V was cut by 7 bases and J by 6 bases, with 14 bases left in between. Filled out from reference TRBV5-6 and TRBJ2-4, the complete variable domain reads DAGVTQSPTHLIKTRGQQVTLRCSPKSGHDTVSWYQQALGQGPQFIFQYYEEEERQRGNFPDRFSGHQFPNYSSELNVNALLLGDSALYLCASGGAGGNIQYFGAGTRLSVL.

This chain links TRBV7-2 with TRBJ1-5; 7 positions match TRBD1. This CDR3 is built from 16 residues. The ends lost 0 bases at V and 5 bases at J; junction bases unmatched: 7. Germline loops: CDR1 SGHTA, CDR2 FQGNSA. The CDR3 coding sequence is TGTGCCAGCAGCTTAGCGAGAGACAGGGTTGATCAGCCCCAGCATTTT. Translating it yields CASSLARDRVDQPQHF.

This rearrangement joins TRBV7-6 to TRBJ1-1, with D maybe TRBD1 (6 bases). The CDR3 totals 13 residues. The V end lost 5 bases, the J end lost 3 bases, and 10 bases lay between the germline ends. CDR1 and CDR2 (germline): SGHVS, FNYEAQ. The CDR3 nucleotides read TGTGCCAGCAGCGAACAGGGTTACACTGAAGCTTTCTTT. Amino acids: CASSEQGYTEAFF.

As for this clone: At the DNA level, this CDR3 is encoded by other sequences in the same sample as well. The V and J genes are TRBV28 and TRBJ2-7; D is undetermined. CDR1 and CDR2 from the germline V gene are MDHEN and SYDVKM. Trimming cost V 2 bases and J 6 bases, with 2 bases left between them. The CDR3 is 10 residues long. CDR3 residues: CASSLREQYF. CDR3 nucleotide sequence: TGTGCCAGCAGTTTACGCGAGCAGTACTTC.

This clone was seen only once. The rearrangement links TRBV27 to TRBJ1-3; a weak D match, TRBD1 (5 bases). V lost 0 bases and J 2 bases, leaving 8 bases between the germline ends. Germline CDR1 MNHEY, CDR2 SMNVEV (reference sequence). The CDR3 has 15 residues. DNA of the CDR3: TGTGCCAGCAGTTTATCGTGGGGGGCTGGAAACACCATATATTTT. It specifies CASSLSWGAGNTIYF.

The rearrangement links TRBV5-1 to TRBJ2-7, with 12 bases aligning to TRBD1. CDR1 is SGHRS, CDR2 YFSETQ, per germline. V gave up 2 bases and J gave up 7 bases; unmatched junction bases: 10. The length of the CDR3 is 16 residues. The CDR3 DNA reads as TGCGCCAGCAGCTTTCAATTGGGGACAGGGGGCGAAGAGCAGTACTTC. This sequence encodes CASSFQLGTGGEEQYF.